Each of the 19 T cell receptor beta chains below was sequenced from the same sample in a study of post-analysis software for immune sequencing data. Whole-study results and caveats: Patients showed TRBV5-6, TRBV5-1 and TRBV20-1 among roughly 5 TRBV segments more frequent than in controls.

Each TCR beta cDNA library carried unique molecular identifiers. TCRdb called the PCR reads again in MiXCR, with one record for every CDR3 protein. The table shows approximately 730,000 distinct CDR3 sequences, with about 27% occurring only once. Antigens for these TCRs are unknown. Material for sequencing was blood. The receptors derive from a girl between 10 and 17 years old with multiple sclerosis.

This clonotype was detected only a few times. V and J are TRBV6-6 and TRBJ2-5; unclear D gene. CDR3 length: 11 residues. Germline V CDR1 and CDR2: MNHNY, SVGAGI (reference sequence). V was pared by 10 bases and J by 1 base, with 7 bases between. The CDR3 DNA is TGTGCCACCGGGCTCCAAGAGACCCAGTACTTC. As protein: CATGLQETQYF.

This clonotype was found a few times. The chain uses TRBV9 and TRBJ1-4; no clear D. V was clipped by 3 bases and J by 4 bases, with 16 bases between them. The CDR3 runs to 16 residues. The germline gives CDR1 SGDLS, CDR2 YYNGEE. CDR3: CASSAPTGENNEKLFF. CDR3 bases: TGTGCCAGCAGCGCTCCGACCGGGGAGAATAATGAAAAACTGTTTTTT.

The genes are TRBV16 and TRBJ1-1; D remains unclear. CDR3 length: 15 residues. Germline CDR1 is KGHSY and CDR2 is FQNENV. Trimming shortened V by 1 base and J by 5 bases, and 14 bases separated the two germline ends. CDR3 region: CASSQWPGLGTEAFF. CDR3 DNA sequence: TGTGCCAGCAGCCAATGGCCGGGGTTGGGAACTGAAGCTTTCTTT.

V gene TRBV7-2 combines with J gene TRBJ1-1; TRBD1 aligns across 8 bases. The CDR3 is made up of 16 amino acids. Germline loops: CDR1 SGHTA, CDR2 FQGNSA. V gave up 2 bases and J gave up 0 bases; unmatched junction bases: 5. The CDR3 is CASSLPRTGLNTEAFF. The CDR3 region has the DNA TGTGCCAGCAGCTTACCCCGGACAGGGCTGAACACTGAAGCTTTCTTT.

This clonotype was seen only a few times. The genes are TRBV2 and TRBJ2-5; D is undetermined. TRBJ2-4 matches the DNA end more closely, so the J call is doubtful. The germline gives CDR1 SNHLY, CDR2 FYNNEI. This CDR3 comprises 12 residues. The CDR3 sequence: CASKERQNIQYF. The CDR3 DNA reads TGTGCCAGCAAGGAACGGCAAAACATTCAGTACTTC.

The chain recombines TRBV5-1 with TRBJ2-1, with no clear D. Germline V lookup: CDR1 SGHRS, CDR2 YFSETQ. Deletions cut 0 bases from V and 6 bases from J, with 4 bases between. The CDR3 contains 12 residues. The CDR3 sequence: CASSLDLNEQFF. In DNA, the CDR3 is TGCGCCAGCAGCTTGGATCTCAATGAGCAGTTCTTC.

This clonotype was recorded a few times. This chain joins TRBV6-1 and TRBJ2-1, with D perhaps matching TRBD2 (6 bases). The CDR3 extends over 11 amino acids. The V and J ends lost 6 bases and 14 bases respectively, with 14 bases between them. CDR1 and CDR2 (germline): MNHNS, SASEGT. DNA for the CDR3: TGTGCCAGCAGGGCGGGGTTAGGGGAGTTCTTC. Protein sequence: CASRAGLGEFF.

The rearrangement links TRBV7-2 to TRBJ1-6, with D perhaps TRBD1 (5 bases). Trimming removed 0 bases from V and 14 bases from J, with 14 bases in between. This CDR3 is built from 14 residues. CDR1 is SGHTA, CDR2 FQGNSA, per germline. This chain's CDR3 is CASSLASGDGSLHF. CDR3 nucleotide sequence: TGTGCCAGCAGCTTAGCTAGCGGGGACGGTTCCCTCCACTTT.

The chain employs TRBV6-2 or TRBV6-3 and TRBJ1-5; D gene uncertain. The ends were cut back, 2 bases at V and 2 bases at J, with 16 bases in the middle. This CDR3 contains 17 residues. Germline assignment: CDR1 MNHEY and CDR2 SVGEGT. The CDR3 loop is CASSYVVDPGGNQPQHF. The CDR3 nucleotides are TGTGCCAGCAGTTACGTTGTGGACCCCGGGGGCAATCAGCCCCAGCATTTT.

This clonotype was recorded many times. The V gene is TRBV10-3, the J gene TRBJ2-7, with D possibly being TRBD1 or TRBD2 (5 bases each). The CDR3 covers 13 residues. Germline CDR1 reads ENHRY; CDR2 reads SYGVKD. Trimming removed 0 bases at V and 3 bases at J, with 6 bases between. In nucleotides, the CDR3 is TGTGCCATCAGTGAGTCGGGACGCTACGAGCAGTACTTC. Residues: CAISESGRYEQYF.

This clonotype has a handful of counts. The V call is TRBV2, the J call TRBJ2-7; D is tentatively TRBD1 or TRBD2 (5 bases each). CDR1 is SNHLY and CDR2 is FYNNEI in the germline V gene. Trimming stripped 6 bases from V and 0 bases from J, with 12 bases between. The CDR3 is 14 residues long. CDR3 nucleotides: TGTGCCAGCAGGGGACCCCCGAGCTCCTACGAGCAGTACTTC. Encoded protein: CASRGPPSSYEQYF. The complete variable domain, with remaining parts taken from reference TRBV2 and TRBJ2-7, reads EPEVTQTPSHQVTQMGQEVILRCVPISNHLYFYWYRQILGQKVEFLVSFYNNEISEKSEIFDDQFSVERPDGSNFTLKIRSTKLEDSAMYFCASRGPPSSYEQYFGPGTRLTVT.

V gene TRBV6-2 or TRBV6-3 combines with J gene TRBJ2-4; the D gene could be TRBD1 or TRBD2 (5 bases each). The CDR3 is 14 amino acids. V lost 7 bases and J lost 7, with 17 bases in between. Germline CDR1 is MNHEY and CDR2 is SVGEGT. The CDR3 region has the DNA TGTGCCAGCATCCCGGGACCCTACCGGAACATTCAGTACTTC. It specifies CASIPGPYRNIQYF.

V usage is TRBV5-5 and J usage is TRBJ2-5, with D perhaps being TRBD1 or TRBD2 (5 bases each). CDR3 length: 15 residues. Germline V lookup: CDR1 SGHKS, CDR2 YYEKEE (reference sequence). The V gene lost 2 bases and the J gene lost 7 bases, with 18 bases spanning the gap. The chain's CDR3 is CASSFSGATEGTQYF. The CDR3 DNA reads TGTGCCAGCAGCTTTTCCGGAGCGACAGAGGGGACCCAGTACTTC.

The chain has TRBV6-5 and TRBJ1-2, with 7 bases fitting TRBD1. The germline gives CDR1 MNHEY, CDR2 SVGAGI. The CDR3 extends over 13 amino acids. Losses at the gene ends were 6 bases for V and 7 bases for J; bases not matched to a gene: 8. DNA of the CDR3: TGTGCCAGCAGAGGGGGCGCCCTCCTTGGCTACACCTTC. This translates into CASRGGALLGYTF.

This rearrangement joins TRBV12-3 or TRBV12-4 to TRBJ2-3; TRBD2 matches 14 bases. The trim removed 5 bases at V and 2 bases at J, leaving 6 bases unmatched. CDR3 length: 17 amino acids. CDR3 nucleotide sequence: TGTGCCAGCAGTCGGGGGGGACTAGCGGGAGTCACAGATACGCAGTATTTT. This sequence encodes CASSRGGLAGVTDTQYF.

With respect to this clonotype: A much larger clone is a single base away; this may be a read error. The CDR3 protein is CASSPGLGGETRYF. The DNA of the CDR3 is TGTGCCAGCAGTCCCGGTTTGGGGGGGGAGACCCGGTACTTC. This sequence joins TRBV27 and TRBJ2-7; 7 bases are shared with TRBD2. There are 14 residues in the CDR3. In germline, CDR1 is MNHEY, CDR2 SMNVEV (reference sequence). Germline trimming cut 5 bases from V and 12 bases from J; bases unmatched to any gene: 16.

V is TRBV6-5 and J is TRBJ1-6; TRBD1 is a possible D gene (5 bases). Germline-derived CDR1 and CDR2 are MNHEY and SVGAGI. This CDR3 is 16 amino acids long. Trimming removed 5 bases at V and 0 bases at J, with 11 bases between. The CDR3 here is CASSTRGGSYNSPLHF. CDR3 coding DNA: TGTGCCAGCAGTACTCGCGGGGGCTCCTATAATTCACCCCTCCACTTT.

The V call is TRBV20-1, the J call TRBJ2-4; TRBD2 might be the D (5 bases). Trimming took off 2 bases at V and 3 bases at J, with 17 bases between the two ends. The CDR3 loop spans 16 amino acids. Germline CDR1 reads DFQATT; CDR2 reads SNEGSKA (reference sequence). The CDR3 spells CSARILREGVKNIQYF. The CDR3 DNA is TGCAGTGCTAGAATCTTGCGCGAGGGAGTCAAAAACATTCAGTACTTC.

This clonotype appeared many times. The chain has TRBV20-1 and TRBJ2-3; D not resolved. Germline loops: CDR1 DFQATT, CDR2 SNEGSKA (reference sequence). There are 11 residues in the CDR3. Trimming cost V 5 bases and J 6 bases, with 9 bases left between them. CDR3 loop: CSAPPRDTQYF. Here the CDR3 DNA reads TGCAGTGCTCCTCCCAGGGATACGCAGTATTTT.